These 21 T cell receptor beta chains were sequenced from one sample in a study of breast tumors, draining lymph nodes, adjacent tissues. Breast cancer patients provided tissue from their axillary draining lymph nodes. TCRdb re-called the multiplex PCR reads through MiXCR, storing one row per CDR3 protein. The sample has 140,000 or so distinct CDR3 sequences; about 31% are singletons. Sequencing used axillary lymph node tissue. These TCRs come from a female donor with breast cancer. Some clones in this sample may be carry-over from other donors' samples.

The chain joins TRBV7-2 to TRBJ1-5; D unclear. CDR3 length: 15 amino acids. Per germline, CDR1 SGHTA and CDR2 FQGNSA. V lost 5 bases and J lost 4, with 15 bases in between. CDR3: CASSLRSGDNQPQHF. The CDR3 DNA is TGTGCCAGCAGCCTAAGGTCTGGGGATAATCAGCCCCAGCATTTT.

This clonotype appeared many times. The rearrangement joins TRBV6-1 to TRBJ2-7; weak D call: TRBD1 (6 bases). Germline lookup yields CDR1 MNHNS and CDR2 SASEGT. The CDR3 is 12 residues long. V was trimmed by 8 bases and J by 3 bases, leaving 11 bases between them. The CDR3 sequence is CASQDSSYEQYV. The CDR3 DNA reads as TGTGCCAGCCAGGACAGTAGCTACGAGCAGTACGTC.

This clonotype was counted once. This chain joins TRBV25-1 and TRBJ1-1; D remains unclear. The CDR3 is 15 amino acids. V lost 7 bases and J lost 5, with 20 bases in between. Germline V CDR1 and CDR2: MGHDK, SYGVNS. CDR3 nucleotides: TGTGCCAGCAATGATTCGGCGGGTCTGGGGACTGAAGCTTTCTTT. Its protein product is CASNDSAGLGTEAFF. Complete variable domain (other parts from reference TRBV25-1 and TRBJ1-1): EADIYQTPRYLVIGTGKKITLECSQTMGHDKMYWYQQDPGMELHLIHYSYGVNSTEKGDLSSESTVSRIRTEHFPLTLESARPSHTSQYLCASNDSAGLGTEAFFGQGTRLTVV.

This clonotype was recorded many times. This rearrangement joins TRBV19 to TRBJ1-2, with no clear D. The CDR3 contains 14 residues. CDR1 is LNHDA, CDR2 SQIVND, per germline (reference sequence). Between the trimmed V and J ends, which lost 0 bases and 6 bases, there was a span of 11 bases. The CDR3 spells CASSIDLTPDGYTF. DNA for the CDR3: TGTGCCAGTAGTATAGATTTGACACCGGATGGCTACACCTTC.

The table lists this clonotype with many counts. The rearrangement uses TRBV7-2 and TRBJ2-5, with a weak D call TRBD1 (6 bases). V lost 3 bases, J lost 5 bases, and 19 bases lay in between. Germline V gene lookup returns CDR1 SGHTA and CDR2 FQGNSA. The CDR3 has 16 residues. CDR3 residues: CASSFVAGVNGETQYF. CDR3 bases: TGTGCCAGCAGCTTCGTAGCAGGGGTTAATGGGGAGACCCAGTACTTC. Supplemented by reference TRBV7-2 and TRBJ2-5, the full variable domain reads GAGVSQSPSNKVTEKGKDVELRCDPISGHTALYWYRQSLGQGLEFLIYFQGNSAPDKSGLPSDRFSAERTGGSVSTLTIQRTQQEDSAVYLCASSFVAGVNGETQYFGPGTRLLVL.

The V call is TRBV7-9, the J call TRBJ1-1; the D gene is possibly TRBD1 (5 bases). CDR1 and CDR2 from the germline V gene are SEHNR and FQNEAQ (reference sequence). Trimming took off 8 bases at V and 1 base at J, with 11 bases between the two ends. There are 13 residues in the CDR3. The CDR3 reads CASGTGQNTEAFF. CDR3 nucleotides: TGTGCCAGCGGCACTGGACAGAACACTGAAGCTTTCTTT. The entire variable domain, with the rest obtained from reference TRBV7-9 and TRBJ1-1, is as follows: DTGVSQNPRHKITKRGQNVTFRCDPISEHNRLYWYRQTLGQGPEFLTYFQNEAQLEKSRLLSDRFSAERPKGSFSTLEIQRTEQGDSAMYLCASGTGQNTEAFFGQGTRLTVV.

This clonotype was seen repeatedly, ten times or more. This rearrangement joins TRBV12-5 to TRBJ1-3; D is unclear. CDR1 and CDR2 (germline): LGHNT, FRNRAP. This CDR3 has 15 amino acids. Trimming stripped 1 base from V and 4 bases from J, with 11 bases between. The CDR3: CASGLAIREGNTIYF. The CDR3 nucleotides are TGTGCTAGTGGTTTGGCCATTCGAGAAGGAAACACCATATATTTT.

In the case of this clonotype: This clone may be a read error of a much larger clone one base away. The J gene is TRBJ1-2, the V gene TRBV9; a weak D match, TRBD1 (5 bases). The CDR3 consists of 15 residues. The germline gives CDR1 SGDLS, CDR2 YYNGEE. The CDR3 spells CASSTQGWGNYGSTF. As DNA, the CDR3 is TGTGCCAGCAGCACCCAGGGTTGGGGGAACTATGGCTCCACCTTC.

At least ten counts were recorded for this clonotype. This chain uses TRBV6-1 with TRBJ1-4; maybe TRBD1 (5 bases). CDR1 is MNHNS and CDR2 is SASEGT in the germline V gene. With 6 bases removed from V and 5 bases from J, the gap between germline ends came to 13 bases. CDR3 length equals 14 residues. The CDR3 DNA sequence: TGTGCCAGCAGCCAAAGCGGGGGGAATGAAAAACTGTTTTTT. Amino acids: CASSQSGGNEKLFF.

The DNA for the CDR3 is TGTGCCAGCAGTTACTTGGACACCGTTGGGTCAGATACGCAGTATTTT. Translation: CASSYLDTVGSDTQYF. The rearrangement joins TRBV6-2 or TRBV6-3 to TRBJ2-3, with D possibly matching TRBD1 (5 bases). Per the germline V gene, CDR1 is MNHEY and CDR2 is SVGEGT. The length of the CDR3 is 16 residues. V lost 1 base to trimming and J lost 4 bases, with 15 bases between them.

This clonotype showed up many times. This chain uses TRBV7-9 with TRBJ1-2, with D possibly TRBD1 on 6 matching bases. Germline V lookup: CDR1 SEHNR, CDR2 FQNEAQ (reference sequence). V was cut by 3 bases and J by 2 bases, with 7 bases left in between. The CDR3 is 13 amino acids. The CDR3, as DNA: TGTGCCAGCAGCTTTGGACAGAACTATGGCTACACCTTC. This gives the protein CASSFGQNYGYTF.

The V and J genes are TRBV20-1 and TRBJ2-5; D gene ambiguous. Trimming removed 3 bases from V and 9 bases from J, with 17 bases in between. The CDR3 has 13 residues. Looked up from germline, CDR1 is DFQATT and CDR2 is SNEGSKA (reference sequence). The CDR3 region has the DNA TGCAGTGCTAGTGTCGACCCGGGTCAGCCCCAGTACTTC. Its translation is CSASVDPGQPQYF.

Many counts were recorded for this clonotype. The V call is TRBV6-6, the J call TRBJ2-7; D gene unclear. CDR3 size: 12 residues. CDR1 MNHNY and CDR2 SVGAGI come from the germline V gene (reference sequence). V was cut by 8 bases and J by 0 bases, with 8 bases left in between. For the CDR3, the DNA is TGTGCCAGCGGGGATAGCTCCTACGAGCAGTACTTC. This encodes CASGDSSYEQYF.

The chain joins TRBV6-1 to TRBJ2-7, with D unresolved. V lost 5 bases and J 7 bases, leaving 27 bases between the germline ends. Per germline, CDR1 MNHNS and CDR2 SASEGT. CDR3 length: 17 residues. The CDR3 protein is CASSHFPMTMGIEEQYV. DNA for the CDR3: TGTGCCAGCAGTCACTTTCCTATGACAATGGGGATCGAGGAGCAGTACGTC.

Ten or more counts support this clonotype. CDR3 sequence reads: CASSLVGQGGEKLFF. CDR3 in DNA: TGTGCCAGCAGCTTAGTTGGACAGGGAGGTGAAAAACTGTTTTTT. The chain couples TRBV7-9 to TRBJ1-4, with 8 bases aligning to TRBD1. The CDR3 length is 15 residues. In germline, CDR1 is SEHNR, CDR2 FQNEAQ (reference sequence). V lost 1 base and J lost 7; bases outside the gene matches: 5.

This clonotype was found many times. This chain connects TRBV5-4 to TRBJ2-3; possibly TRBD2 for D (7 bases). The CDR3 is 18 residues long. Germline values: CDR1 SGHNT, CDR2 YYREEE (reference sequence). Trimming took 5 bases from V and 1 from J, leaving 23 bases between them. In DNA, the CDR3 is TGTGCCAGCAGTCGCCAGAGAGGGGGGGTAAGTGGCACAGATACGCAGTATTTT. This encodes CASSRQRGGVSGTDTQYF.

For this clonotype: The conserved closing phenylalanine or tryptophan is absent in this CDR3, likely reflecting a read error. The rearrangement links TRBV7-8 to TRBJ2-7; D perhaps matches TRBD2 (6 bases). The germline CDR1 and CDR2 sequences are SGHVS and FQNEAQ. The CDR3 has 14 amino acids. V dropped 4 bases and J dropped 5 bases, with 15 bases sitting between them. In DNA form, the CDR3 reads TGTGCCAGCAGCTGGTCGGGGACTGCTGACGAGCAGTACCTC. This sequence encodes CASSWSGTADEQYL.

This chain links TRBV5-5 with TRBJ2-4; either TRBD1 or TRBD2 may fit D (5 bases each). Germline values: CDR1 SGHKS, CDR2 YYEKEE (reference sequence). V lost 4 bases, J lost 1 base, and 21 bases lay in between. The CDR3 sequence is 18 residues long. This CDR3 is CASSIGLTGASAKNIQYF. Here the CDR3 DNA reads TGTGCCAGCAGCATCGGACTGACTGGGGCTTCGGCCAAAAACATTCAGTACTTC.

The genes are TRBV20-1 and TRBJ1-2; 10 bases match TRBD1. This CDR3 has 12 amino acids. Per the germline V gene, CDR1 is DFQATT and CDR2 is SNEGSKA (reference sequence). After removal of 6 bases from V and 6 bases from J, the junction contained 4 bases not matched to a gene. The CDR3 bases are TGCAGTGCCCCCGGGACAGGGGATGGCTACACCTTC. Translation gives CSAPGTGDGYTF.

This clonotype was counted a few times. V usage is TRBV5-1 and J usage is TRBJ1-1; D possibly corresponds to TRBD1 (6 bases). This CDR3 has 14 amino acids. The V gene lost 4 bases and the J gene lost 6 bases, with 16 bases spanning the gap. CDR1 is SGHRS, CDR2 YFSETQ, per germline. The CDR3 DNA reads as TGCGCCAGCAGCCCGTACAGGGAGGTGGCTGAAGCTTTCTTT. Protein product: CASSPYREVAEAFF. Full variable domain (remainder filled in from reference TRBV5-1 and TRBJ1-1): KAGVTQTPRYLIKTRGQQVTLSCSPISGHRSVSWYQQTPGQGLQFLFEYFSETQRNKGNFPGRFSGRQFSNSRSEMNVSTLELGDSALYLCASSPYREVAEAFFGQGTRLTVV.

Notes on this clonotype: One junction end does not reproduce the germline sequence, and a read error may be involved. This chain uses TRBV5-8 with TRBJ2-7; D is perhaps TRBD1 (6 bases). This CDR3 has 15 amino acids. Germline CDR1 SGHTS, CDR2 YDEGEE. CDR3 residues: CASGFSDRSLGEQYF. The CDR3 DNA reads TGTGCCAGCGGCTTCTCCGACAGGTCCCTTGGCGAGCAGTACTTC.